This TCR beta chain was profiled in a study of blood T cell repertoires in COVID-19. For the study at large: Researchers got acute and convalescent COVID-19 samples from the United States, Italy and Spain.

Germline V gene data show CDR1 as MNHEY and CDR2 as SVGAGI. This CDR3 comprises 14 residues. Trimming cost V 5 bases and J 8 bases; bases outside gene matches: 8. Data came from immunoSEQ multiplex PCR; TCRdb stores just in-frame clones and leaves some out. The data hold 150,000 to 200,000 clones, with approximately 80% observed a single time. The sequencing sample was made of peripheral blood. This chain connects TRBV6-5 to TRBJ1-4; 7 nucleotides match TRBD1. This TCR was sampled from a man between 60 and 70 years old with COVID-19, enrolled during active disease. CDR3 sequence: CASSLDRAREKLFF. The CDR3 region has the DNA TGTGCCAGCAGTCTCGACAGGGCTCGGGAAAAACTGTTTTTT.